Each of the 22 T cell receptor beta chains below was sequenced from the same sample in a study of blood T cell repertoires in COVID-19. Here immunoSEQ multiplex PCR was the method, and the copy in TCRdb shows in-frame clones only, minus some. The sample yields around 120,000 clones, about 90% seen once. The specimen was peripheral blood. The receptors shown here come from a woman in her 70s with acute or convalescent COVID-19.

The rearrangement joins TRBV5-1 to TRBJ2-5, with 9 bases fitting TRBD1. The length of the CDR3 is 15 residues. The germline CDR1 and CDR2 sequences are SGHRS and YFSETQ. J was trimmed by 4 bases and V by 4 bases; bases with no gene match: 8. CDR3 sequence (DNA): TGCGCCAGCAGCGATGTGACAGGGGGTGTAGAGACCCAGTACTTC. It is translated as CASSDVTGGVETQYF.

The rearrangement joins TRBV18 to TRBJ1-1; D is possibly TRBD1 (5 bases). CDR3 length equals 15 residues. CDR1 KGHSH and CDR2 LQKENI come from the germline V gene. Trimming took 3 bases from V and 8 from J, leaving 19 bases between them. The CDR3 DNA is TGTGCCAGCTCACCTCCGGGGCGGGGTTGGGCCGAAGCTTTCTTT. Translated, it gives CASSPPGRGWAEAFF.

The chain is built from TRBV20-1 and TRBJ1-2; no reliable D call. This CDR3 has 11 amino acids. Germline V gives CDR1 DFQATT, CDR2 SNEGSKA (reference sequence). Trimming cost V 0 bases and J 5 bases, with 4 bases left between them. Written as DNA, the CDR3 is TGCAGTGCTAGAGATCAATATGGCTACACCTTC. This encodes CSARDQYGYTF.

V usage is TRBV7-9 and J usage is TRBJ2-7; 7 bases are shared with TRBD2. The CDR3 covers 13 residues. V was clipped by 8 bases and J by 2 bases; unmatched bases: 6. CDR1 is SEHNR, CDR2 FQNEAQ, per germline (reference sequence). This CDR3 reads CASAGGGAYEQYF. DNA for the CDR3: TGTGCCAGCGCTGGGGGGGGAGCCTACGAGCAGTACTTC.

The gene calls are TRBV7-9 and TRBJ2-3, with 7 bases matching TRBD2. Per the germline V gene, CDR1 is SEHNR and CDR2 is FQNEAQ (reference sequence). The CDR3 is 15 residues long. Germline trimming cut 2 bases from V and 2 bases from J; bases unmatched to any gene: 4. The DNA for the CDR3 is TGTGCCAGCAGCTTACTAGCGGTGAACACAGATACGCAGTATTTT. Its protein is CASSLLAVNTDTQYF.

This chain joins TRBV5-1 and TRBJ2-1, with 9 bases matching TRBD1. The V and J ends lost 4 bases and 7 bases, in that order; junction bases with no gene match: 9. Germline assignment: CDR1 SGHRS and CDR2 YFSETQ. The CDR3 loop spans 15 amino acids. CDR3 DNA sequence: TGCGCCAGCAGCGGGGGACAGGGAATTTGGAATGAGCAGTTCTTC. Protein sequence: CASSGGQGIWNEQFF.

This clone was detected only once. The CDR3 DNA is TGTGCCAGCAGTTACTCGGGCAACTCCTATAATTCACCCCTCCACTTT. Translation: CASSYSGNSYNSPLHF. V usage is TRBV6-5 and J usage is TRBJ1-6, with D hard to call. The V end lost 0 bases, the J end lost 0 bases, and 6 bases lay between the germline ends. Germline CDR1 and CDR2: MNHEY and SVGAGI. The length of the CDR3 is 16 residues.

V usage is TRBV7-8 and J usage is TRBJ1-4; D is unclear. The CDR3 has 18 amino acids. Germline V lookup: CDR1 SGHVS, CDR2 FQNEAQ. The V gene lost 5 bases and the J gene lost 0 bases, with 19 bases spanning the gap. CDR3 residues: CASSPSEVGPTTNEKLFF. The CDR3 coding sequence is TGTGCCAGCAGCCCGTCGGAGGTGGGCCCCACAACTAATGAAAAACTGTTTTTT.

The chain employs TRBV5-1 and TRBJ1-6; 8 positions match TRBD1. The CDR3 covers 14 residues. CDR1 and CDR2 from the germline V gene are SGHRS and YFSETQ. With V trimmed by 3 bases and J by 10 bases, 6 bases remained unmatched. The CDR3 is CASSSGQAESPLHF. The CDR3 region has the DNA TGCGCCAGCAGCTCGGGACAGGCCGAATCACCCCTCCACTTT.

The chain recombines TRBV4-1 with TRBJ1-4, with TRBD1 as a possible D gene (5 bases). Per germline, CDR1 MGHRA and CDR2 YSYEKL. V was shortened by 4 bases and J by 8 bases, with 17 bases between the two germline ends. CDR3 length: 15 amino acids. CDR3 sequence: CASSPQKGFGEKLFF. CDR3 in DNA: TGCGCCAGCAGCCCCCAGAAGGGGTTTGGCGAAAAACTGTTTTTT.

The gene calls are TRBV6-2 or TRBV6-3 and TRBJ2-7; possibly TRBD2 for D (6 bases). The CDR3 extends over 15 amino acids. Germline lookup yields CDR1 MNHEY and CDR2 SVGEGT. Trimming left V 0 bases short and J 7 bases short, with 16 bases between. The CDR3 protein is CASSYSGVAAWEQYF. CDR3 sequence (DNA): TGTGCCAGCAGTTACTCGGGGGTAGCGGCATGGGAGCAGTACTTC.

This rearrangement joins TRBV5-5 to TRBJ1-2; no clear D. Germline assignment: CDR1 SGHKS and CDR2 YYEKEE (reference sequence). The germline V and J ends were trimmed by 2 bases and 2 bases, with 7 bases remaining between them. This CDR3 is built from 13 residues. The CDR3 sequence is CASSFRQNYGYTF. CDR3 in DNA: TGTGCCAGCAGCTTTAGACAAAACTATGGCTACACCTTC.

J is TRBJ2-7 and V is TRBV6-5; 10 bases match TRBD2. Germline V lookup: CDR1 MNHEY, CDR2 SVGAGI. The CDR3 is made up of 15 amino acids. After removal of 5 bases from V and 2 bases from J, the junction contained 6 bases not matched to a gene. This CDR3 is CASSQLAGAPYEQYF. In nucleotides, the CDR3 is TGTGCCAGCAGTCAGCTAGCGGGGGCCCCCTACGAGCAGTACTTC.

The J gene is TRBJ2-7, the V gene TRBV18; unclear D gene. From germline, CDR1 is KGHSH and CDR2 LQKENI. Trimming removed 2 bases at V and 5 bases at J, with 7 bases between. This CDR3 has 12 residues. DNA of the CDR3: TGTGCCAGCTCACCAGATAGCCACGAGCAGTACTTC. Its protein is CASSPDSHEQYF.

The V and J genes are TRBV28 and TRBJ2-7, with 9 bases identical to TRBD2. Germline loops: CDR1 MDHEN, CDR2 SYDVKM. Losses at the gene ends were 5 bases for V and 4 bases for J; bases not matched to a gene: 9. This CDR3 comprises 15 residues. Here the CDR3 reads CASSGSSGVGYEQYF. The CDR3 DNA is TGTGCCAGCAGTGGGTCTAGCGGGGTAGGATACGAGCAGTACTTC. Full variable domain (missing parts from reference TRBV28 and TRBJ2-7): DVKVTQSSRYLVKRTGEKVFLECVQDMDHENMFWYRQDPGLGLRLIYFSYDVKMKEKGDIPEGYSVSREKKERFSLILESASTNQTSMYLCASSGSSGVGYEQYFGPGTRLTVT.

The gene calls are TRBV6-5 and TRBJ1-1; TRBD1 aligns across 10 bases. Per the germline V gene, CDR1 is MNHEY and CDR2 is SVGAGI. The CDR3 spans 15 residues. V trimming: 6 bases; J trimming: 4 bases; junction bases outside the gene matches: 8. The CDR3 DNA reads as TGTGCCAGCAGGGGGACAGGGGTAGATAGCACTGAAGCTTTCTTT. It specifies CASRGTGVDSTEAFF.

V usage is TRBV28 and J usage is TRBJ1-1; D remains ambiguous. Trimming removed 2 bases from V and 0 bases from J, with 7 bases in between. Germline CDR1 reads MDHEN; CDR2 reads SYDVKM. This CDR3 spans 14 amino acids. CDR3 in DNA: TGTGCCAGCAGTTTACCAAGCATGAACACTGAAGCTTTCTTT. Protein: CASSLPSMNTEAFF.

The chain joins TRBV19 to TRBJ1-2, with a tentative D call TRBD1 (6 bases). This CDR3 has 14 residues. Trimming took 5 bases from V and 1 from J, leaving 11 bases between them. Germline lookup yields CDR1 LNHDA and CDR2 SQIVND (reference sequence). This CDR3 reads CASSAGALNYGYTF. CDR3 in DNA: TGTGCCAGTAGTGCAGGGGCTCTTAACTATGGCTACACCTTC.

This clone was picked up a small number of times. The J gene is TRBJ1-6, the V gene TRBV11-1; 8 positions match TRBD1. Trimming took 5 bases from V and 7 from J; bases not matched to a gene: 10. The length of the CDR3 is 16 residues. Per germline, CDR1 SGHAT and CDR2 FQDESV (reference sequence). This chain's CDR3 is CASSPAGQGRNSPLHF. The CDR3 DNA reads TGTGCCAGCAGCCCTGCTGGACAGGGAAGAAATTCACCCCTCCACTTT.

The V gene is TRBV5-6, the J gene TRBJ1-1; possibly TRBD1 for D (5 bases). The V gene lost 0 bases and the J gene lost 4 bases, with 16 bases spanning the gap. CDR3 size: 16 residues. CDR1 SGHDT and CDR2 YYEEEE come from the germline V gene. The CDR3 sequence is CASSLGRGVSGTEAFF. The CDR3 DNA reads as TGTGCCAGCAGCTTGGGGCGGGGGGTTAGTGGCACTGAAGCTTTCTTT. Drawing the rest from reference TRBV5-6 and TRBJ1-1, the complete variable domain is DAGVTQSPTHLIKTRGQQVTLRCSPKSGHDTVSWYQQALGQGPQFIFQYYEEEERQRGNFPDRFSGHQFPNYSSELNVNALLLGDSALYLCASSLGRGVSGTEAFFGQGTRLTVV.

The CDR3: CASGLGALPGNQPQHF. The DNA of the CDR3 is TGTGCTAGTGGTTTGGGGGCCCTACCAGGCAATCAGCCCCAGCATTTT. V gene TRBV12-5 combines with J gene TRBJ1-5; D is ambiguous. V dropped 1 base and J dropped 2 bases, with 12 bases sitting between them. CDR3 length: 16 amino acids. Germline V CDR1 and CDR2: LGHNT, FRNRAP.

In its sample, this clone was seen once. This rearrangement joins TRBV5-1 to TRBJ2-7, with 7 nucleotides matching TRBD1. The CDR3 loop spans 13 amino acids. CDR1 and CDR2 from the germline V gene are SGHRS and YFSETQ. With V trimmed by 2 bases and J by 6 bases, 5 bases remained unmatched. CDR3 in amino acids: CASSFTGVAEQYF. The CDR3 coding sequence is TGCGCCAGCAGCTTTACAGGGGTGGCCGAGCAGTACTTC.